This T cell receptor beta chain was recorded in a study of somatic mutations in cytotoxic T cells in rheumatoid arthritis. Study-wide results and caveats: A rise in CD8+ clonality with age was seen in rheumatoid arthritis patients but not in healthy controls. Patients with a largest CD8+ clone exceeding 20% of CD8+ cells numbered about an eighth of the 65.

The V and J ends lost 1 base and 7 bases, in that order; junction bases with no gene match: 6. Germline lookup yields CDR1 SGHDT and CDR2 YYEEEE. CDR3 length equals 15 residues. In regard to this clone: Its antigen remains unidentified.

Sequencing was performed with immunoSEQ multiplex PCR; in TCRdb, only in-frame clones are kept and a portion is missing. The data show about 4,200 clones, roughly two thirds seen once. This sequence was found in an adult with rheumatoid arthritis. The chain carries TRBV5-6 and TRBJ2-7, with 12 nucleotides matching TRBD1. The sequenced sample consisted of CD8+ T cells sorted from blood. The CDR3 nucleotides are TGTGCCAGCAGCTTGATTAGGGACAGGGGGCGGGAGCAGTACTTC. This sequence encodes CASSLIRDRGREQYF.